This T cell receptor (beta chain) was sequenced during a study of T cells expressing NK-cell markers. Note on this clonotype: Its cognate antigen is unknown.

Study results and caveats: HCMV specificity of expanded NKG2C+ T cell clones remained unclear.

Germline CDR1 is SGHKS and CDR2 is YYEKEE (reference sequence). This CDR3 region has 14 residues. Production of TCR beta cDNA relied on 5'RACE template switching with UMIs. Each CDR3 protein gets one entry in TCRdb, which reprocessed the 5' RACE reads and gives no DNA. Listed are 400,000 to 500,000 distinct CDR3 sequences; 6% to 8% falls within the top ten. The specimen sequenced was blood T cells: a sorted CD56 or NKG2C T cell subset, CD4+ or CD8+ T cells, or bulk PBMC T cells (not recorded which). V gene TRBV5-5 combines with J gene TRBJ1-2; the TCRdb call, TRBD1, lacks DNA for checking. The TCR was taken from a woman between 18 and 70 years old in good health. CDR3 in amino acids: CASSPGRGNYGYTF. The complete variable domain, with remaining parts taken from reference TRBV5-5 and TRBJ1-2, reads DAGVTQSPTHLIKTRGQQVTLRCSPISGHKSVSWYQQVLGQGPQFIFQYYEKEERGRGNFPDRFSARQFPNYSSELNVNALLLGDSALYLCASSPGRGNYGYTFGSGTRLTVV.